This TCR beta chain was sequenced during a study of T cells after posttransplantation cyclophosphamide. Study-wide points: Later blood repertoires were often dominated by clones from the donor CD8+ memory compartment. Tissue-infiltrating T cells from skin or gut overlapped little with blood T cells. Recipient CMV seropositivity and CMV reactivation strongly tracked TRB clonality.

This clone was seen a few times. Its antigen is unidentified. The CDR3 is 13 amino acids. The V and J ends lost 8 bases and 3 bases respectively, with 14 bases between them. Assay used: immunoSEQ multiplex PCR; TCRdb lists only in-frame clones, some missing. The sample yields tens of thousands of clones, approximately 78% seen once. Treatment was busulfan-fludarabine conditioning, a marrow graft, and cyclophosphamide on days +3 and +4. The source is a female patient in her thirties or forties who received an allogeneic stem cell transplant from a related donor, was CMV-positive, and had no GVHD. The T cells may come from the graft donor. This sample comprised CD4+ T cells sorted from blood, obtained 1903 days after a stem cell transplant with posttransplant cyclophosphamide. The chain employs TRBV23-1 and TRBJ2-7, with D perhaps matching TRBD1 (6 bases). TRBV23-1 is labeled an ORF, and its function is uncertain. The CDR3 DNA is TGCGCCAGCTGTGGACAGCTCGTCTACGAGCAGTACTTC. Its protein product is CASCGQLVYEQYF.